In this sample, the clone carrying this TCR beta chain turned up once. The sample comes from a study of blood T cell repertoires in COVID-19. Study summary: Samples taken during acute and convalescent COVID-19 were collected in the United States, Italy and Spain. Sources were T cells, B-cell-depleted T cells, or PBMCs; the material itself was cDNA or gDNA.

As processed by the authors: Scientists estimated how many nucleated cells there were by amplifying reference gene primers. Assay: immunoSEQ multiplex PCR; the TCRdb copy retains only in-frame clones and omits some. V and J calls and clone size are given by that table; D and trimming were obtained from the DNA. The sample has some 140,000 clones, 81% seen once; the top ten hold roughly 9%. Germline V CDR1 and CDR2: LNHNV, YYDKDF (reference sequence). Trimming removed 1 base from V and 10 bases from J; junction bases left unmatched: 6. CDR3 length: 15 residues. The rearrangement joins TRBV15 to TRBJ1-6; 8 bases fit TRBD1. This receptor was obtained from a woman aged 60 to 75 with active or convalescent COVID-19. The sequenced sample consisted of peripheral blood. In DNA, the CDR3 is TGTGCCACCAGCAGAGGGACAGGGAAAGGGTCACCCCTCCACTTT. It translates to CATSRGTGKGSPLHF.